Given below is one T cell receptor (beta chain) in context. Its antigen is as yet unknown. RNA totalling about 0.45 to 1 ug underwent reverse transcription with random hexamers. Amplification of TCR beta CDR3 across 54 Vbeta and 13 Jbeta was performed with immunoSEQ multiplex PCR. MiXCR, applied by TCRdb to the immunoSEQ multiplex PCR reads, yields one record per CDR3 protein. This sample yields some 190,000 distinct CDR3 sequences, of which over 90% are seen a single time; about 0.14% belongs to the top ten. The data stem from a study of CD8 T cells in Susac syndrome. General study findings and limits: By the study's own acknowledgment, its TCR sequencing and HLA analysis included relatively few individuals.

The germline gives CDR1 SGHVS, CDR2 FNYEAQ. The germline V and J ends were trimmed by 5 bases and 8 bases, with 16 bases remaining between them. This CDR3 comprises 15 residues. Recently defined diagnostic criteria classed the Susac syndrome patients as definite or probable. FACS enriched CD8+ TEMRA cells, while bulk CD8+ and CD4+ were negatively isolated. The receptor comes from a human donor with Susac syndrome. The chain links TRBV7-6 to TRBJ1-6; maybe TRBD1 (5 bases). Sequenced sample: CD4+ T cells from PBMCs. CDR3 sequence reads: CASSRSPTEDSPLHF. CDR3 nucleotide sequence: TGTGCCAGCAGCCGCTCCCCGACAGAAGATTCACCCCTCCACTTT.